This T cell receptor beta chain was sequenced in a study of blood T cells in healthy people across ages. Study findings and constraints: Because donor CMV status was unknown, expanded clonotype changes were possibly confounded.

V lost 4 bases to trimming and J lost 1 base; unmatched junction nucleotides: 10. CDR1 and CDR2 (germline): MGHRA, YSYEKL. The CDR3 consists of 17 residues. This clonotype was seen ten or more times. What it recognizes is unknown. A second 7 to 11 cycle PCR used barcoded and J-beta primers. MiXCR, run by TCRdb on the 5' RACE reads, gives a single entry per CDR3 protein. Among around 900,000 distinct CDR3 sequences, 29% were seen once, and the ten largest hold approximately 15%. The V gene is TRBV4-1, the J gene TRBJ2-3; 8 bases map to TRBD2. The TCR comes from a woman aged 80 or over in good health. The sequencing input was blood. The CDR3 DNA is TGCGCCAGCAGCCGCCGCGCGGGGGGTCTGGGCACAGATACGCAGTATTTT. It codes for CASSRRAGGLGTDTQYF.